Below, one TCR beta chain is given with its context. The sample comes from a study of blood T cell repertoires in COVID-19. About the research overall: PBMCs, B-cell-depleted T cells, or T cells were the source of the cDNA or gDNA that made up the material.

This CDR3 comprises 14 residues. Trimming took 0 bases from V and 8 from J, leaving 13 bases between them. Germline loops: CDR1 SGHAT, CDR2 FQNNGV. Authors' data handling: Researchers report that nucleated cell counts were estimated from reference gene primer amplification. TCRdb's copy holds only in-frame clones and misses some; the assay was immunoSEQ multiplex PCR. Clonal size and the V and J genes are those of that table, whereas D and trimming came from the DNA. The repertoire holds 300,000 or so clones, 86% seen once, with about 10% in the top ten. Cohort 3 recovery required two negative PCRs, clearance, or symptom resolution.

The chain recombines TRBV11-2 with TRBJ1-2; D is uncertain. The source material was PBMCs or T cells enriched from blood (not recorded which). This clonotype was obtained from a woman under 30 who had recovered from COVID-19. Written as DNA, the CDR3 is TGTGCCAGCAGCTTAGAAGTTCATCCCAGAGGCTACACCTTC. Encoded protein: CASSLEVHPRGYTF.